Listed below are T cell receptor beta chains from one sample, sequenced in a study of technical replicates of blood from a few donors. Sequenced by immunoSEQ multiplex PCR; TCRdb stores in-frame clones only, minus some. In the table there are roughly 80,000 clones, 89% of which are singletons. The sequenced sample consisted of T cells isolated from PBMCs. The receptors stem from a human donor in good health. Both conserved end residues are part of each CDR3. D genes are given only for firm matches. Some rows have no size entry. The others give once, few or many, or a class for an expanded clone.

CDR3 DNA: TGTGCCAGCAGCCAAGATGGGACTAGCGCTTACAATGAGCAGTTCTTC
CDR3 protein: CASSQDGTSAYNEQFF
clone size: -
D gene: TRBD2
CDR3 length: 16
J gene: TRBJ2-1
V gene: TRBV4-2

CDR3 DNA: TGTGCCAGCAGTCTCGGGACCCAGTACTTC
CDR3 protein: CASSLGTQYF
clone size: -
D gene: -
CDR3 length: 10
J gene: TRBJ2-5
V gene: TRBV6-5

CDR3 DNA: TGTGCCAGCCGATGGACTAGCGGGAGGCGGGACGAGCAGTACTTC
CDR3 protein: CASRWTSGRRDEQYF
clone size: -
D gene: TRBD2
CDR3 length: 15
J gene: TRBJ2-7
V gene: TRBV6-5

CDR3 DNA: TGTGCCAGCAGCTTGGGACAGGGGGCGACTTATTGGAATCAGCCCCAGCATTTT
CDR3 protein: CASSLGQGATYWNQPQHF
clone size: -
D gene: TRBD1
CDR3 length: 18
J gene: TRBJ1-5
V gene: TRBV7-2

CDR3 DNA: TGTGCCAGCGGTACTATGACAGGGGTCAATGAAAAACTGTTTTTT
CDR3 protein: CASGTMTGVNEKLFF
clone size: once
D gene: TRBD1
CDR3 length: 15
J gene: TRBJ1-4
V gene: TRBV7-9

CDR3 DNA: TGTGCCACCAGCAGAGGGAACAGGGAGAACTATGGCTACACCTTC
CDR3 protein: CATSRGNRENYGYTF
clone size: -
D gene: -
CDR3 length: 15
J gene: TRBJ1-2
V gene: TRBV15

CDR3 DNA: TGTGCCAGCTCACCGGGAGCTACCTACGAGCAGTACTTC
CDR3 protein: CASSPGATYEQYF
clone size: once
D gene: -
CDR3 length: 13
J gene: TRBJ2-7
V gene: TRBV18

CDR3 DNA: TGTGCCAGCAGTTTTCCTAATCGGGACAGCAATTTT
CDR3 protein: CASSFPNRDSNF
clone size: -
D gene: TRBD1
CDR3 length: 12
J gene: TRBJ1-4
V gene: TRBV28

CDR3 DNA: TGTGCCAGCAGCCCATCGGCGGACAGGGTAGATGGCTACACCTTC
CDR3 protein: CASSPSADRVDGYTF
clone size: -
D gene: TRBD1
CDR3 length: 15
J gene: TRBJ1-2
V gene: TRBV11-1

CDR3 DNA: TGTGCCATCTCCTTTAATGGACAGGGGGCTTTAAACGAGCAGTACTTC
CDR3 protein: CAISFNGQGALNEQYF
clone size: -
D gene: TRBD1
CDR3 length: 16
J gene: TRBJ2-7
V gene: TRBV10-3

CDR3 DNA: TGCAGCTCAGGGGTTTTGGGTTACACTGAAGCTTTCTTT
CDR3 protein: CSSGVLGYTEAFF
clone size: -
D gene: -
CDR3 length: 13
J gene: TRBJ1-1
V gene: TRBV29-1

CDR3 DNA: TGCGCCAGCAGCCACCCTATAGCGGGAGAGAACACCGGGGAGCTGTTTTTT
CDR3 protein: CASSHPIAGENTGELFF
clone size: -
D gene: TRBD2
CDR3 length: 17
J gene: TRBJ2-2
V gene: TRBV4-1

CDR3 DNA: TGTGCCAGCAGCCGTGGACAGACGGACCAAGAGACCCAGTACTTC
CDR3 protein: CASSRGQTDQETQYF
clone size: -
D gene: -
CDR3 length: 15
J gene: TRBJ2-5
V gene: TRBV28

CDR3 DNA: TGTGCCAGTTCTGATAGCGGGAGGCTAGTAGGGGATGAGCAGTTCTTC
CDR3 protein: CASSDSGRLVGDEQFF
clone size: -
D gene: TRBD2
CDR3 length: 16
J gene: TRBJ2-1
V gene: TRBV6-4